One and the same sample provided the 24 T cell receptor beta chains below, sequenced in a study of T cells in localized non-small cell lung cancer. Profiling relied on immunoSEQ multiplex PCR, and the TCRdb table lists in-frame clones only, not all of them. Among around 1,500 clones listed, around a quarter were seen once. This specimen was normal lung tissue next to the tumor, taken before any cancer treatment. The source is a male donor aged 60 or over with stage II squamous cell lung carcinoma.

The chain links TRBV30 to TRBJ2-5; tentatively, D is TRBD1 or TRBD2 (5 bases each). Germline V CDR1 and CDR2: GTSNPN, SVGIG (reference sequence). V was cut by 2 bases and J by 4 bases, with 11 bases left in between. The CDR3 covers 13 residues. The DNA for the CDR3 is TGTGCCTGGAGTCGGGACCGAGGAGAGACCCAGTACTTC. It codes for CAWSRDRGETQYF.

The chain recombines TRBV19 with TRBJ1-6; 8 positions agree with TRBD1. Germline V lookup: CDR1 LNHDA, CDR2 SQIVND (reference sequence). Trimming took 3 bases from V and 7 from J; bases not matched to a gene: 11. CDR3 length: 17 residues. The CDR3 sequence is CASSIPQGATWNSPLHF. CDR3 coding DNA: TGTGCCAGTAGTATCCCCCAGGGGGCTACGTGGAATTCACCCCTCCACTTT.

This clone is classed as medium-sized. The gene calls are TRBV6-8 and TRBJ2-7, with 8 bases fitting TRBD2. The CDR3 loop spans 15 amino acids. Germline V CDR1 and CDR2: MNHGY, SAAAGT. Trimming took 6 bases from V and 0 from J; bases not matched to a gene: 7. The CDR3 here is CASRSSGGSSYEQYF. As DNA, the CDR3 is TGTGCCAGCAGGAGCAGCGGGGGTAGCTCCTACGAGCAGTACTTC.

The J gene is TRBJ2-4, the V gene TRBV25-1, with D perhaps matching TRBD2 (6 bases). CDR3 size: 17 residues. Trimming cost V 0 bases and J 1 base, with 13 bases left between them. Germline-derived CDR1 and CDR2 are MGHDK and SYGVNS. CDR3 region: CASSEYEGGGAKNIQYF. For the CDR3, the DNA is TGTGCCAGCAGTGAATACGAGGGAGGAGGGGCCAAAAACATTCAGTACTTC.

This clone showed up just a few times. V and J are TRBV19 and TRBJ2-1; 10 nucleotides line up with TRBD1. Germline trimming cut 5 bases from V and 6 bases from J; bases unmatched to any gene: 7. CDR1 is LNHDA and CDR2 is SQIVND in the germline V gene (reference sequence). CDR3 length: 15 amino acids. Here the CDR3 DNA reads TGTGCCAGTAGTCAGGGGACAGGGGCCCCCAATGAGCAGTTCTTC. It is translated as CASSQGTGAPNEQFF.

By share, this clone counts as medium-sized (0.01 to 0.1%). This chain joins TRBV6-8 and TRBJ1-1; TRBD1 might be the D (5 bases). This CDR3 has 14 amino acids. The germline V and J ends were trimmed by 2 bases and 6 bases, with 13 bases remaining between them. The germline V gene encodes CDR1 MNHGY and CDR2 SAAAGT. The CDR3 region is CASSYEARGPEAFF. The DNA for the CDR3 is TGTGCCAGCAGTTACGAAGCGCGGGGCCCTGAAGCTTTCTTT.

This clone is judged large. J is TRBJ1-5 and V is TRBV6-8; D call uncertain. This CDR3 region has 14 residues. V gave up 2 bases and J gave up 4 bases, with 9 bases separating them. Germline V gene sequence: CDR1 MNHGY, CDR2 SAAAGT. CDR3 coding DNA: TGTGCCAGCAGTTACCAGGACGGAAATCAGCCCCAGCATTTT. Amino acid sequence: CASSYQDGNQPQHF.

Within the sample, this clone is medium-sized. The V call is TRBV4-1, the J call TRBJ2-2; no reliable D call. The CDR3 has 14 residues. Germline CDR1 MGHRA, CDR2 YSYEKL. The V end lost 3 bases, the J end lost 0 bases, and 5 bases lay between the germline ends. CDR3 DNA: TGCGCCAGCAGCCACGCAACGAACACCGGGGAGCTGTTTTTT. This gives the protein CASSHATNTGELFF.

The chain links TRBV11-3 to TRBJ1-1, with 7 bases lining up with TRBD1. Germline assignment: CDR1 SGHNT and CDR2 YENEEA. The CDR3 has 15 amino acids. The V and J ends lost 8 bases and 0 bases, in that order; junction bases with no gene match: 9. CDR3 coding DNA: TGTGCCAGCGGGCCAGGGGGACAGATGAACACTGAAGCTTTCTTT. As protein: CASGPGGQMNTEAFF.

This clone was detected only a few times. This chain connects TRBV5-1 to TRBJ1-2; 8 positions match TRBD1. CDR3 size: 15 residues. The V segment lost 7 bases and the J segment 3 bases; nucleotides outside the gene matches: 11. Per germline, CDR1 SGHRS and CDR2 YFSETQ. CDR3 sequence: CASREGQGAYYGYTF. DNA for the CDR3: TGCGCCAGCCGCGAGGGGCAGGGGGCGTACTATGGCTACACCTTC.

J is TRBJ1-5 and V is TRBV18; D unresolved. With 4 bases removed from V and 0 bases from J, the gap between germline ends came to 13 bases. This CDR3 comprises 16 residues. CDR1 is KGHSH and CDR2 is LQKENI in the germline V gene. CDR3 nucleotide sequence: TGTGCCAGCTCACGGGCCCGGACGGATAGCAATCAGCCCCAGCATTTT. Its protein product is CASSRARTDSNQPQHF.

The chain joins TRBV30 to TRBJ1-3; D unclear. The CDR3 loop spans 14 amino acids. Germline V gene data show CDR1 as GTSNPN and CDR2 as SVGIG (reference sequence). Trimming left V 5 bases short and J 6 bases short, with 17 bases between. The CDR3 region is CAWAGSRTLNTIYF. CDR3 bases: TGTGCCTGGGCAGGATCCCGGACCTTAAACACCATATATTTT.

This clone has only a few counts. The rearrangement uses TRBV9 and TRBJ2-1; no reliable D call. The CDR3 loop spans 14 amino acids. V was trimmed by 6 bases and J by 8 bases, leaving 18 bases between them. In germline, CDR1 is SGDLS, CDR2 YYNGEE. CDR3 in DNA: TGTGCCAGCAACTATCTGGCCAAAAGGGATGAGCAGTTCTTC. Amino acid sequence: CASNYLAKRDEQFF.

This rearrangement joins TRBV19 to TRBJ1-1; no clear D gene. Trimming pared 1 base from V and 8 bases from J, leaving 11 bases between. Germline CDR1 is LNHDA and CDR2 is SQIVND (reference sequence). The CDR3 covers 13 residues. The CDR3 bases are TGTGCCAGTAGTATAGCACTGGGCTACGAAGCTTTCTTT. Its translation: CASSIALGYEAFF.

The V gene is TRBV10-3, the J gene TRBJ1-2; 9 bases agree with TRBD1. The CDR3 totals 15 residues. V lost 0 bases and J lost 8; bases outside the gene matches: 7. The germline V gene encodes CDR1 ENHRY and CDR2 SYGVKD. The CDR3 nucleotides read TGTGCCATCAGTGAGTCGGGACAGGGAAACGAGGGCTACACCTTC. Residues: CAISESGQGNEGYTF.

V and J are TRBV10-3 and TRBJ2-1; a possible D gene is TRBD1 (5 bases). Per the germline V gene, CDR1 is ENHRY and CDR2 is SYGVKD. The CDR3 length is 15 residues. The V and J ends lost 10 bases and 6 bases respectively, with 22 bases between them. CDR3 in amino acids: CASAGSDHSRNEQFF. Written as DNA, the CDR3 is TGTGCCAGCGCAGGGTCGGATCATTCCCGCAATGAGCAGTTCTTC.

There are a few counts of this clone. Other DNA sequences in the same sample also yield this CDR3. The gene calls are TRBV11-3 and TRBJ2-1; possible D gene TRBD1, 6 bases. V was pared by 6 bases and J by 1 base, with 13 bases between. Germline V gene lookup returns CDR1 SGHNT and CDR2 YENEEA. This CDR3 comprises 15 residues. The CDR3 reads CASRETGTSYNEQFF. The CDR3 bases are TGTGCCAGCAGAGAAACCGGGACATCCTACAATGAGCAGTTCTTC.

The V call is TRBV30, the J call TRBJ1-4; D not resolved. Trimming removed 1 base from V and 5 bases from J, with 14 bases in between. Germline CDR1 GTSNPN, CDR2 SVGIG (reference sequence). The CDR3 covers 15 residues. DNA for the CDR3: TGTGCCTGGAGTGGATGGACGGGAGAAAATGAAAAACTGTTTTTT. Its translation: CAWSGWTGENEKLFF.

The V call is TRBV6-8, the J call TRBJ2-7, with TRBD1 matching 9 bases. This CDR3 region has 14 residues. V shed 7 bases and J 2 bases; nucleotides not matched to a gene: 6. Germline V gene data show CDR1 as MNHGY and CDR2 as SAAAGT. The CDR3 nucleotides are TGTGCCAGCACCCTAAGGACAGGGGCCTACGAGCAGTACTTC. Protein: CASTLRTGAYEQYF.

This clone has more than one count but fewer than ten. This chain joins TRBV6-8 and TRBJ1-4; D remains unclear. The CDR3 is 15 residues long. CDR1 MNHGY and CDR2 SAAAGT come from the germline V gene. The V end was cut by 0 bases, the J end by 3 bases, with 8 bases between. The CDR3 DNA follows: TGTGCCAGCAGTTACTCGTTCACAGCTAATGAAAAACTGTTTTTT. Amino acids: CASSYSFTANEKLFF.

This clone is deemed large. The V call is TRBV30, the J call TRBJ1-1; D unresolved. This CDR3 has 12 amino acids. The V end lost 2 bases, the J end lost 0 bases, and 4 bases lay between the germline ends. The germline gives CDR1 GTSNPN, CDR2 SVGIG (reference sequence). CDR3 bases: TGTGCCTGGAGTTTAGTGAACACTGAAGCTTTCTTT. Translation: CAWSLVNTEAFF. Combining the CDR3 with reference TRBV30 and TRBJ1-1 gives the whole variable domain SQTIHQWPATLVQPVGSPLSLECTVEGTSNPNLYWYRQAAGRGLQLLFYSVGIGQISSEVPQNLSASRPQDRQFILSSKKLLLSDSGFYLCAWSLVNTEAFFGQGTRLTVV.

The count of this clone is one. The chain has TRBV10-2 and TRBJ1-5; no firm D call. From germline, CDR1 is WSHSY and CDR2 SAAADI. The CDR3 spans 14 residues. V gave up 2 bases and J gave up 3 bases, with 8 bases separating them. The CDR3 sequence is CASSEMASNQPQHF. The CDR3, as DNA: TGCGCCAGCAGTGAGATGGCCTCCAATCAGCCCCAGCATTTT.

In this sample, this clone turned up a few times. The chain has TRBV19 and TRBJ2-1; D is undetermined. CDR3 length equals 13 residues. Trimming removed 6 bases from V and 0 bases from J, with 6 bases in between. CDR1 is LNHDA, CDR2 SQIVND, per germline (reference sequence). CDR3 in DNA: TGTGCCAGTAGCCCATACTCCTACAATGAGCAGTTCTTC. Protein: CASSPYSYNEQFF.

This clone is labeled large. The chain couples TRBV5-1 to TRBJ2-5; the match to TRBD2 covers 12 bases. CDR3 length: 16 residues. The V gene's germline CDR1 is SGHRS and CDR2 YFSETQ. V was pared by 1 base and J by 5 bases, with 6 bases of the junction left unmatched. CDR3 sequence reads: CASSLLASGGEETQYF. The CDR3, as DNA: TGCGCCAGCAGCTTGCTCGCTAGCGGGGGGGAGGAGACCCAGTACTTC.